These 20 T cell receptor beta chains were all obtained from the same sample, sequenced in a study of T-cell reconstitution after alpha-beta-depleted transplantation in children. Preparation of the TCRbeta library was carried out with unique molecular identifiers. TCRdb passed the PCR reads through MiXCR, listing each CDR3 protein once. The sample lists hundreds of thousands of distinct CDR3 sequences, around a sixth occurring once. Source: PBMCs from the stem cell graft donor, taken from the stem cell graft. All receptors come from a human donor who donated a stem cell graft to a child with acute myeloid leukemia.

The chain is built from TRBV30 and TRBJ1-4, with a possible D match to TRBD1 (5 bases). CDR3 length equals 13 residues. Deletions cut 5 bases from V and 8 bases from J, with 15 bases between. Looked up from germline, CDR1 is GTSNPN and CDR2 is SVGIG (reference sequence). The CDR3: CAWDAGFQEKLFF. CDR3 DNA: TGTGCCTGGGATGCAGGGTTTCAGGAAAAACTGTTTTTT.

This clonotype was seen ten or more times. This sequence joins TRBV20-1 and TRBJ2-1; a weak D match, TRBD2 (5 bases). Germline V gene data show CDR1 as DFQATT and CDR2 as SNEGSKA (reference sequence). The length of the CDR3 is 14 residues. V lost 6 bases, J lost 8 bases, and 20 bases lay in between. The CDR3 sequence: CSANTRSGVYEQFF. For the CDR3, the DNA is TGCAGTGCCAACACTAGATCAGGTGTCTATGAGCAGTTCTTC.

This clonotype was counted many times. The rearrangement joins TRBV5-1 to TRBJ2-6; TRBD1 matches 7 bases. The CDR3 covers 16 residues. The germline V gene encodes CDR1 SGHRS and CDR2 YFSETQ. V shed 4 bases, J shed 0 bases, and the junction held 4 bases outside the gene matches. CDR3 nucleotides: TGCGCCAGCAGCACGGACAGGCGCTCTGGGGCCAACGTCCTGACTTTC. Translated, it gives CASSTDRRSGANVLTF.

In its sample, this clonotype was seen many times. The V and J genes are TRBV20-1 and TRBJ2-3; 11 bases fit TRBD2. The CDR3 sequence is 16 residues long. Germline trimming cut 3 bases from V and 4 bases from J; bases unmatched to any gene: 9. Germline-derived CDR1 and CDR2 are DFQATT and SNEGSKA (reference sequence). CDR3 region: CSARVSGGALADTQYF. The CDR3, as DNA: TGCAGTGCTAGGGTTAGCGGGGGGGCACTTGCAGATACGCAGTATTTT.

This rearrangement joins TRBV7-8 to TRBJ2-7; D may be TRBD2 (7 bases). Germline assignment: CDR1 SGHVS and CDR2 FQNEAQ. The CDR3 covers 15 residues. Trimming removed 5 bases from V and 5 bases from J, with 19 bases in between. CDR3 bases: TGTGCCAGCAGCCCTACCCTCGGGGGGCGAAACGAGCAGTACGTC. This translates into CASSPTLGGRNEQYV.

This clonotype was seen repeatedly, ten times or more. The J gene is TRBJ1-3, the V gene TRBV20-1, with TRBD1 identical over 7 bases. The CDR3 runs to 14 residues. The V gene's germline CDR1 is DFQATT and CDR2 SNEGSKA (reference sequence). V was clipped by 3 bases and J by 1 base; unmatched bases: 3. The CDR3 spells CSASPTGSGNTIYF. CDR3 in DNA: TGCAGTGCTAGCCCGACAGGGTCTGGAAACACCATATATTTT.

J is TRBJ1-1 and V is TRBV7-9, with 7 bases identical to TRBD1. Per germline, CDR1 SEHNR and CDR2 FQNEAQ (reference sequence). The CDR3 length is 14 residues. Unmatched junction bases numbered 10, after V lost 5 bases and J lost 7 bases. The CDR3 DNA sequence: TGTGCCAGCAGCCCCTACGGGACAGCACTTGAAGCTTTCTTT. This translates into CASSPYGTALEAFF. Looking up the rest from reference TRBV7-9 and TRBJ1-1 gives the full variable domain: DTGVSQNPRHKITKRGQNVTFRCDPISEHNRLYWYRQTLGQGPEFLTYFQNEAQLEKSRLLSDRFSAERPKGSFSTLEIQRTEQGDSAMYLCASSPYGTALEAFFGQGTRLTVV.

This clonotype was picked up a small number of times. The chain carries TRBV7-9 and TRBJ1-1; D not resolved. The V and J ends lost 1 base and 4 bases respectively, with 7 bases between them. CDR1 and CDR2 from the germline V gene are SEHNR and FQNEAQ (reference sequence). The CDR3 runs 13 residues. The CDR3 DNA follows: TGTGCCAGCAGCTTAGTCCAAGGCACTGAAGCTTTCTTT. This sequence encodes CASSLVQGTEAFF.

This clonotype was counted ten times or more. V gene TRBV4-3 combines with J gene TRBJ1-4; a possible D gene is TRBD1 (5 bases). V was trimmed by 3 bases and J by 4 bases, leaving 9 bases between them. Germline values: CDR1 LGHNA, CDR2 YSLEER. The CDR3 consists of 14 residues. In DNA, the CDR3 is TGCGCCAGCAGCCAGACAGAAGTTAATGAAAAACTGTTTTTT. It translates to CASSQTEVNEKLFF.

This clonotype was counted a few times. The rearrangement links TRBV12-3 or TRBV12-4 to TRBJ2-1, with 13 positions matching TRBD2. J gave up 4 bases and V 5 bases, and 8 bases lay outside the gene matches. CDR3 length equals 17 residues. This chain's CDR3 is CASSPRTSGGLYNEQFF. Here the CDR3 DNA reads TGTGCCAGCAGTCCCCGGACTAGCGGGGGATTATACAATGAGCAGTTCTTC.

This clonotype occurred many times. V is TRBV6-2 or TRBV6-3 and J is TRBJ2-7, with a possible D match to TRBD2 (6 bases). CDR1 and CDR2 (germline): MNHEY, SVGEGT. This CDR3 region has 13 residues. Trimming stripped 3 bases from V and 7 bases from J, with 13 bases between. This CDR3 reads CASSYDRRGEQYF. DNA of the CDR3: TGTGCCAGCAGTTATGACCGGCGGGGTGAGCAGTACTTC.

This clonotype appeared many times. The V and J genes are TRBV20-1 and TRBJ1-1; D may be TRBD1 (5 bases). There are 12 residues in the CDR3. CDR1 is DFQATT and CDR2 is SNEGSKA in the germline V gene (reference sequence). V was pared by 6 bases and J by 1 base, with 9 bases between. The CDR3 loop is CSASGPNTEAFF. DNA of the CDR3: TGCAGTGCCTCGGGACCGAACACTGAAGCTTTCTTT.

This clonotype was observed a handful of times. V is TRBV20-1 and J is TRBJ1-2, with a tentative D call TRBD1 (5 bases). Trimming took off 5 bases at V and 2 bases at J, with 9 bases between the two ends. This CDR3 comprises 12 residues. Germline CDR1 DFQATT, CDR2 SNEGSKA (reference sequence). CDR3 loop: CSAPRANYGYTF. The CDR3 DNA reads TGCAGTGCTCCCAGGGCCAACTATGGCTACACCTTC.

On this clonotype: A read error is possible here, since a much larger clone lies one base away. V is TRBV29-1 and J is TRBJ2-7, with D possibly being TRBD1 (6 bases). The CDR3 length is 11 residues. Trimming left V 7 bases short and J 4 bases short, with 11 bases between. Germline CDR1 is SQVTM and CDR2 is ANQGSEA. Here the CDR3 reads CSDVQGYEQYF. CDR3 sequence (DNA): TGCAGCGATGTCCAGGGGTACGAGCAGTACTTC.

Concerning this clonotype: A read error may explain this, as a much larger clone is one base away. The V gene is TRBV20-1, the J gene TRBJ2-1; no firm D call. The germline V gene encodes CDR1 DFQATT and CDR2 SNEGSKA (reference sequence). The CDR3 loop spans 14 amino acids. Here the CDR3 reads CSAPRQGTYNERFF. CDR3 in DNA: TGCAGTGCCCCGAGACAAGGAACCTACAATGAGCGGTTCTTC.

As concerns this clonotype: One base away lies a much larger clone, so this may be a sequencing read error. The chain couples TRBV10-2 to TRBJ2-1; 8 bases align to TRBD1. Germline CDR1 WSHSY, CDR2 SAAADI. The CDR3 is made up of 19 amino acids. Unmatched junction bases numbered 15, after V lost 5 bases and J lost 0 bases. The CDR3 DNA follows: TGCGCCAGCAGTCAGCGCAAGACAGGGGTGGGAAGCTCCTACAATGAGCAGTTCTTC. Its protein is CASSQRKTGVGSSYNEQFF.

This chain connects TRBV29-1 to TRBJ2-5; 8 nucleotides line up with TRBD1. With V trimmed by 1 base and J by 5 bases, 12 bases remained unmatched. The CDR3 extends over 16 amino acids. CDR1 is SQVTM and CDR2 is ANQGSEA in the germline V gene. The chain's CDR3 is CSVEAVRGHPMETQYF. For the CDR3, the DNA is TGCAGCGTTGAAGCCGTCAGGGGGCATCCGATGGAGACCCAGTACTTC.

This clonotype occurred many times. The chain's CDR3 is CASSLANMQYF. The DNA of the CDR3 is TGTGCCAGCAGCTTGGCCAATATGCAGTATTTT. V gene TRBV5-6 combines with J gene TRBJ2-3; D unresolved. The CDR3 consists of 11 residues. Trimming cost V 0 bases and J 11 bases, with 7 bases left between them. Germline V gives CDR1 SGHDT, CDR2 YYEEEE.

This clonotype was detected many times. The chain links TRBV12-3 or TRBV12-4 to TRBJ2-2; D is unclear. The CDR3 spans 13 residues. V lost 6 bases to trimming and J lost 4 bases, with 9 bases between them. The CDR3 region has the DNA TGTGCCAGCAGCCGACATAGCACCGGGGAGCTGTTTTTT. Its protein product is CASSRHSTGELFF.

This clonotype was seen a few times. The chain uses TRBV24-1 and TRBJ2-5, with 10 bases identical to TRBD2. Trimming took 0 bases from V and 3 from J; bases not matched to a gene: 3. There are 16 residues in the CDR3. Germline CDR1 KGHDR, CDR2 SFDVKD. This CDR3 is CATSDLTSGAKETQYF. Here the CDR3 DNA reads TGTGCCACCAGTGATTTGACTAGCGGGGCCAAAGAGACCCAGTACTTC.